The next 21 T cell receptor beta chains were all read from a single sample in a study of T-cell memory formation after mild COVID-19. MiXCR was run by TCRdb on the 5' RACE reads, yielding one entry per CDR3 protein. The sample consists of approximately 400,000 distinct CDR3 sequences, about a sixth of them appearing once. The sample comprised PBMCs or a T cell subset sorted from them (not recorded which). These receptors all come from a man aged 18 to 29 who had mild COVID-19 (a few samples of this study predate the infection). Cell type and time point are not known.

This clonotype was detected only a few times. This chain connects TRBV3-1 to TRBJ2-5, with D perhaps TRBD2 (5 bases). In germline, CDR1 is LGHDT, CDR2 YNNKEL (reference sequence). The V and J ends lost 3 bases and 5 bases respectively, with 10 bases between them. This CDR3 has 13 residues. This chain's CDR3 is CASSQRAEETQYF. The DNA of the CDR3 is TGTGCCAGCAGCCAGAGGGCGGAGGAGACCCAGTACTTC.

The chain couples TRBV7-9 to TRBJ2-2; D might be TRBD2 (6 bases). The CDR3 spans 18 residues. V was pared by 5 bases and J by 4 bases, with 23 bases between. Germline CDR1 is SEHNR and CDR2 is FQNEAQ (reference sequence). The CDR3 is CASSVAGTPVLSTGELFF. Here the CDR3 DNA reads TGTGCCAGCAGCGTCGCCGGGACTCCAGTCCTTTCCACCGGGGAGCTGTTTTTT.

The gene calls are TRBV11-2 and TRBJ2-5, with 13 bases matching TRBD2. V dropped 5 bases and J dropped 2; count of bases not matched to a gene: 2. The CDR3 sequence is 15 residues long. Germline V gene lookup returns CDR1 SGHAT and CDR2 FQNNGV. CDR3 region: CASSEGLAGQETQYF. DNA of the CDR3: TGTGCCAGCAGCGAGGGACTAGCGGGGCAAGAGACCCAGTACTTC.

In its sample, this clonotype was seen a few times. The V gene is TRBV4-3, the J gene TRBJ1-1; D is unclear. CDR3 size: 8 residues. From germline, CDR1 is LGHNA and CDR2 YSLEER. Trimming took off 6 bases at V and 8 bases at J, with 1 base between the two ends. The chain's CDR3 is CASREAFF. Here the CDR3 DNA reads TGCGCCAGCAGAGAAGCTTTCTTT.

This sequence joins TRBV6-5 and TRBJ2-1; TRBD2 might be the D (5 bases). Germline V gene lookup returns CDR1 MNHEY and CDR2 SVGAGI. Trimming removed 4 bases at V and 4 bases at J, with 17 bases between. The CDR3 contains 16 residues. The CDR3: CASSLKPSPQYNEQFF. DNA of the CDR3: TGTGCCAGCAGTTTGAAACCTAGCCCCCAATACAATGAGCAGTTCTTC.

The chain employs TRBV29-1 and TRBJ2-7, with 9 bases matching TRBD2. The CDR3 is 12 residues long. CDR1 and CDR2 (germline): SQVTM, ANQGSEA. J lost 3 bases, V lost 7 bases, and 4 bases had no gene match. DNA of the CDR3: TGCAGCGCCGCTAGCGGGGTCTACGAGCAGTACTTC. It is translated as CSAASGVYEQYF.

The rearrangement joins TRBV6-6 to TRBJ1-5; the D is unclear. CDR3 length: 15 residues. Per germline, CDR1 MNHNY and CDR2 SVGAGI (reference sequence). V dropped 2 bases and J dropped 0 bases, with 8 bases sitting between them. The CDR3 coding sequence is TGTGCCAGCAGTTACGCGGAATATAGCAATCAGCCCCAGCATTTT. The encoded protein is CASSYAEYSNQPQHF.

In this sample, this clonotype turned up a few times. The chain recombines TRBV27 with TRBJ2-1; tentatively, D is TRBD1 or TRBD2 (5 bases each). V shed 10 bases and J shed 5 bases, with 18 bases lying between them. In germline, CDR1 is MNHEY, CDR2 SMNVEV (reference sequence). There are 14 residues in the CDR3. Written as DNA, the CDR3 is TGTGCCACCCGAGAGTGGGGACCTGACAATGAGCAGTTCTTC. It yields the protein CATREWGPDNEQFF.

V gene TRBV7-2 combines with J gene TRBJ2-7; D is undetermined. Deletions cut 1 base from V and 4 bases from J, with 5 bases between. The germline V gene encodes CDR1 SGHTA and CDR2 FQGNSA. The CDR3 contains 12 residues. The CDR3 nucleotides read TGTGCCAGCAGCTTAGGCGAATACGAGCAGTACTTC. It codes for CASSLGEYEQYF.

The chain has TRBV7-9 and TRBJ2-3; D unclear. The CDR3 contains 12 residues. The V and J ends lost 10 bases and 2 bases respectively, with 10 bases between them. The germline V gene has CDR1 SEHNR and CDR2 FQNEAQ (reference sequence). DNA of the CDR3: TGTGCCATGCAACCAGCCACAGATACGCAGTATTTT. Translated: CAMQPATDTQYF. Drawing the rest from reference TRBV7-9 and TRBJ2-3, the complete variable domain is DTGVSQNPRHKITKRGQNVTFRCDPISEHNRLYWYRQTLGQGPEFLTYFQNEAQLEKSRLLSDRFSAERPKGSFSTLEIQRTEQGDSAMYLCAMQPATDTQYFGPGTRLTVL.

Written as DNA, the CDR3 is TGCGCCAGCAGCCAAGATTATAGCGGGGGGTTGGATGGTGAGCAGTTCTTC. Amino acids: CASSQDYSGGLDGEQFF. The chain links TRBV4-3 to TRBJ2-1; 10 bases agree with TRBD2. The CDR3 is 17 amino acids. After removal of 0 bases from V and 9 bases from J, the junction contained 11 bases not matched to a gene. The germline CDR1 and CDR2 sequences are LGHNA and YSLEER.

The chain recombines TRBV6-1 with TRBJ1-2; D perhaps matches TRBD1 (5 bases). The CDR3 extends over 14 amino acids. CDR1 and CDR2 (germline): MNHNS, SASEGT. V lost 4 bases, J lost 3 bases, and 12 bases lay in between. Here the CDR3 reads CASSVLGGDYGYTF. The DNA for the CDR3 is TGTGCCAGCAGTGTCCTTGGGGGGGACTATGGCTACACCTTC.

This clonotype came up once. This chain joins TRBV5-6 and TRBJ1-4; weak D call: TRBD1 (6 bases). V was clipped by 2 bases and J by 8 bases, with 13 bases between them. CDR3 length: 14 residues. Germline V gene lookup returns CDR1 SGHDT and CDR2 YYEEEE. As DNA, the CDR3 is TGTGCCAGCAGCTTCTCCCCCCAGGGGGAAAAACTGTTTTTT. Translated: CASSFSPQGEKLFF.

V and J are TRBV6-6 and TRBJ2-4; D may match TRBD1 or TRBD2 (5 bases each). Germline V gene lookup returns CDR1 MNHNY and CDR2 SVGAGI (reference sequence). The CDR3 runs to 13 residues. Between the trimmed V and J ends, which lost 4 bases and 6 bases, there was a span of 10 bases. DNA for the CDR3: TGTGCCAGCAGTTCAGGGACCGGAAACATTCAGTACTTC. Its protein product is CASSSGTGNIQYF.

The gene calls are TRBV20-1 and TRBJ1-2; maybe TRBD1 (5 bases). The germline V gene encodes CDR1 DFQATT and CDR2 SNEGSKA (reference sequence). The V and J ends lost 1 base and 4 bases respectively, with 25 bases between them. This CDR3 is built from 18 residues. In DNA, the CDR3 is TGCAGTGCTAGAGCTCGTATCAGGGACGGGGGAAGTATCTATGGCTACACCTTC. Translation: CSARARIRDGGSIYGYTF.

This clonotype was counted only a few times. V and J are TRBV6-2 or TRBV6-3 and TRBJ1-5, with a weak D call TRBD1 (6 bases). V was shortened by 2 bases and J by 6 bases, with 14 bases between the two germline ends. The CDR3 extends over 15 amino acids. CDR1 and CDR2 from the germline V gene are MNHEY and SVGEGT. The DNA of the CDR3 is TGTGCCAGCAGTTACACACAGGGTAGTAGTCAGCCCCAGCATTTT. This encodes CASSYTQGSSQPQHF.

This clonotype was seen only a few times. The rearrangement uses TRBV7-9 and TRBJ2-6; D is tentatively TRBD1 or TRBD2 (6 bases each). V shed 7 bases and J shed 0 bases, with 13 bases lying between them. Germline V gives CDR1 SEHNR, CDR2 FQNEAQ (reference sequence). The CDR3 is 16 amino acids. This CDR3 reads CASIEGGNSGANVLTF. As DNA, the CDR3 is TGTGCCAGCATCGAGGGGGGTAACTCTGGGGCCAACGTCCTGACTTTC.

This clonotype showed up many times. The gene calls are TRBV5-1 and TRBJ2-5, with D maybe TRBD2 (5 bases). The germline gives CDR1 SGHRS, CDR2 YFSETQ. The CDR3 length is 14 residues. The V gene lost 0 bases and the J gene lost 7 bases, with 13 bases spanning the gap. Here the CDR3 reads CASSLEAASGTQYF. DNA for the CDR3: TGCGCCAGCAGCTTGGAAGCGGCCTCGGGGACCCAGTACTTC.

This clonotype was counted between two and nine times. The CDR3: CASSVEGQVSGNTIYF. The CDR3 region has the DNA TGTGCCAGCAGCGTAGAGGGACAGGTCTCTGGAAACACCATATATTTT. The V call is TRBV9, the J call TRBJ1-3; 8 nucleotides align to TRBD1. V lost 0 bases, J lost 0 bases, and 2 bases stayed unmatched. Germline CDR1 SGDLS, CDR2 YYNGEE. The CDR3 length is 16 residues.

The rearrangement uses TRBV21-1 and TRBJ2-7; the table's D call of TRBD1 was not tested on the DNA. TRBV21-1 is listed as a pseudogene. The CDR3 has 15 amino acids. CDR3 region: CASSKRGTGGYEQYF. Here the CDR3 DNA reads TGTGCCAGCAGCAAAAGGGGGACAGGGGGGTACGAGCAGTACTTC.

The rearrangement links TRBV12-3 or TRBV12-4 to TRBJ1-6, with 7 bases lining up with TRBD1. The ends lost 4 bases at V and 8 bases at J; junction bases unmatched: 5. The CDR3 spans 14 residues. Here the CDR3 DNA reads TGTGCCAGCAGTTCCAGACAGGGCGATTCACCCCTCCACTTT. Encoded protein: CASSSRQGDSPLHF.